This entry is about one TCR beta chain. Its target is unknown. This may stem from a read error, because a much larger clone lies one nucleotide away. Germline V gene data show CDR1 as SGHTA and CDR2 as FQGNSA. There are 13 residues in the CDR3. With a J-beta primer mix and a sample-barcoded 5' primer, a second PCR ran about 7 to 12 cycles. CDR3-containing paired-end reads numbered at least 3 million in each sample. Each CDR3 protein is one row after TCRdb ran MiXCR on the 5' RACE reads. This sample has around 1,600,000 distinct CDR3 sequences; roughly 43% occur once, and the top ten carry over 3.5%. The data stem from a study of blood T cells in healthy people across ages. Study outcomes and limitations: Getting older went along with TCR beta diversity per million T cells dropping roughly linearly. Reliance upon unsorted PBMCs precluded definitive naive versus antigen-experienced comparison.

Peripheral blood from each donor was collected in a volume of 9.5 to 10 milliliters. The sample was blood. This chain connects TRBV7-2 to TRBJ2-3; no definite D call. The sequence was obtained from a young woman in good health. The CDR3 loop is CASSLVSPDTLYF. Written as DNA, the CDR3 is TGTGCCAGCAGCTTAGTCAGCCCAGATACGCTGTATTTT.